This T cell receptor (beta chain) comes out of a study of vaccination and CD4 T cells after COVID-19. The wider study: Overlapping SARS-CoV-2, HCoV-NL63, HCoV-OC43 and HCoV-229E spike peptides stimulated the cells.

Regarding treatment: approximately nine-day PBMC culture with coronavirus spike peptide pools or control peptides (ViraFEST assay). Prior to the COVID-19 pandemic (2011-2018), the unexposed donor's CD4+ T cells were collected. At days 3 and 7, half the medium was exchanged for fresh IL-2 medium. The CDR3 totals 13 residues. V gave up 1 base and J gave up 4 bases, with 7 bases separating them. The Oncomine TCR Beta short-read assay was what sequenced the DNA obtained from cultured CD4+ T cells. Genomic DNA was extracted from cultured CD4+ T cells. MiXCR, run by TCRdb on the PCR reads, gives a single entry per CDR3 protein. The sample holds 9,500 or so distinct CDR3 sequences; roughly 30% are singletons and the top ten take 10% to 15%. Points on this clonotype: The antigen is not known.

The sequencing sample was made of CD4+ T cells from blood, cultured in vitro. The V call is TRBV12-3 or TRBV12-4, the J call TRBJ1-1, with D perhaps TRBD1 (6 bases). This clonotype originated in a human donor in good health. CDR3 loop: CASSLEGGTEAFF. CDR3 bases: TGTGCCAGCAGTTTAGAGGGGGGCACTGAAGCTTTCTTT.